The rows below give T cell receptor beta chains drawn from one sample of a study of T cells after yellow fever vaccination. TCRdb processed the 5' RACE reads anew with MiXCR; each CDR3 protein has one entry. The data hold under 700,000 distinct CDR3 sequences, with about 15% observed a single time. The sequenced sample was PBMCs, obtained about 5 days after the first yellow fever vaccination. The source of these receptors is a young man who received the YFV17D yellow fever vaccine. Both conserved end residues are part of each CDR3. Fields, in order: CDR3 protein, CDR3 DNA, J gene, V gene, clone size, D gene. D genes are given only for firm matches. Only part of the rows carry a size: once, few, many, or a class if the clone is expanded.

CDR3aa: CATSPRGQGGPLHF; CDR3nt: TGTGCCACCAGCCCACGGGGGCAGGGGGGACCCCTCCACTTT; j_gene: TRBJ1-6; v_gene: TRBV15; abundance: few; d_gene: TRBD1
CDR3aa: CASSFLLQGGGNQPQHF; CDR3nt: TGTGCCAGTAGTTTCCTCCTACAGGGGGGGGGCAATCAGCCCCAGCATTTT; j_gene: TRBJ1-5; v_gene: TRBV19; abundance: few; d_gene: TRBD1
CDR3aa: CASSSRLAGRDTQYF; CDR3nt: TGTGCCAGCAGCTCCAGACTAGCGGGGCGAGATACGCAGTATTTT; j_gene: TRBJ2-3; v_gene: TRBV12-3/TRBV12-4; abundance: -; d_gene: TRBD2
CDR3aa: CASSQAWNTGELFF; CDR3nt: TGCGCCAGCAGCCAAGCATGGAACACCGGGGAGCTGTTTTTT; j_gene: TRBJ2-2; v_gene: TRBV4-1; abundance: few; d_gene: -
CDR3aa: CASSHRGNSPLHF; CDR3nt: TGTGCCAGCAGCCACAGGGGCAATTCACCCCTCCACTTT; j_gene: TRBJ1-6; v_gene: TRBV6-5; abundance: few; d_gene: TRBD1
CDR3aa: CASRSTGGLQPQHF; CDR3nt: TGTGCCAGCAGAAGCACAGGGGGCCTTCAGCCCCAGCATTTT; j_gene: TRBJ1-5; v_gene: TRBV2; abundance: few; d_gene: TRBD1
CDR3aa: CASSRIGTGDYGYTF; CDR3nt: TGTGCCAGCAGCAGAATAGGGACAGGGGACTATGGCTACACCTTC; j_gene: TRBJ1-2; v_gene: TRBV12-3/TRBV12-4; abundance: few; d_gene: TRBD1
CDR3aa: CSAYRGSNQPQHF; CDR3nt: TGCAGTGCTTACAGGGGTTCGAATCAGCCCCAGCATTTT; j_gene: TRBJ1-5; v_gene: TRBV20-1; abundance: -; d_gene: TRBD1
CDR3aa: CASGPGVSTDTIYF; CDR3nt: TGTGCTAGTGGTCCCGGAGTTTCGACGGACACCATATATTTT; j_gene: TRBJ1-3; v_gene: TRBV12-5; abundance: few; d_gene: -
CDR3aa: CASRQTRGGTGELFF; CDR3nt: TGTGCCAGCAGACAAACGCGGGGGGGCACCGGGGAGCTGTTTTTT; j_gene: TRBJ2-2; v_gene: TRBV7-2; abundance: -; d_gene: TRBD2
CDR3aa: CASSLDGGLNNEQFF; CDR3nt: TGTGCCAGCAGCTTAGACGGGGGCCTTAACAATGAGCAGTTCTTC; j_gene: TRBJ2-1; v_gene: TRBV7-2; abundance: -; d_gene: -
CDR3aa: CASSYDRGYGYTF; CDR3nt: TGTGCCAGCAGTTACGACAGGGGGTATGGCTACACCTTC; j_gene: TRBJ1-2; v_gene: TRBV6-5; abundance: -; d_gene: TRBD1
CDR3aa: CAWSTAGGTGELFF; CDR3nt: TGTGCCTGGAGTACGGCAGGGGGCACCGGGGAGCTGTTTTTT; j_gene: TRBJ2-2; v_gene: TRBV30; abundance: few; d_gene: TRBD1
CDR3aa: CASSPDPAKETQYF; CDR3nt: TGTGCCAGCAGCCCCGACCCGGCTAAAGAGACCCAGTACTTC; j_gene: TRBJ2-5; v_gene: TRBV7-2; abundance: -; d_gene: -
CDR3aa: CASSTGGPGNTIYF; CDR3nt: TGCGCCAGCAGTACTGGGGGCCCCGGAAACACCATATATTTT; j_gene: TRBJ1-3; v_gene: TRBV5-1; abundance: -; d_gene: -
CDR3aa: CASSAFTGTEGYTF; CDR3nt: TGTGCCAGCAGTGCATTCACCGGGACAGAAGGCTACACCTTC; j_gene: TRBJ1-2; v_gene: TRBV6-1; abundance: few; d_gene: TRBD1
CDR3aa: CAWSAATAQTGELFF; CDR3nt: TGTGCCTGGAGTGCTGCTACCGCGCAGACCGGGGAGCTGTTTTTT; j_gene: TRBJ2-2; v_gene: TRBV30; abundance: -; d_gene: -
CDR3aa: CASRLPGPGPHNEQFF; CDR3nt: TGTGCCAGCAGATTACCGGGACCGGGACCTCACAATGAGCAGTTCTTC; j_gene: TRBJ2-1; v_gene: TRBV6-2/TRBV6-3; abundance: -; d_gene: -
CDR3aa: CASSQGAGGVVPQHF; CDR3nt: TGTGCCAGCAGCCAAGGGGCAGGGGGAGTCGTGCCCCAGCATTTT; j_gene: TRBJ1-5; v_gene: TRBV3-1; abundance: few; d_gene: TRBD1
CDR3aa: CASSYSGGGTGELFF; CDR3nt: TGTGCCAGCAGTTACTCAGGGGGGGGGACCGGGGAGCTGTTTTTT; j_gene: TRBJ2-2; v_gene: TRBV6-5; abundance: many; d_gene: -
CDR3aa: CSASSSGGGQETQYF; CDR3nt: TGCAGTGCTAGCTCTAGCGGGGGAGGTCAAGAGACCCAGTACTTC; j_gene: TRBJ2-5; v_gene: TRBV20-1; abundance: -; d_gene: TRBD2
CDR3aa: CASSSSGAGNTEAFF; CDR3nt: TGTGCCAGCAGCTCCTCGGGGGCTGGAAACACTGAAGCTTTCTTT; j_gene: TRBJ1-1; v_gene: TRBV5-4; abundance: -; d_gene: -
CDR3aa: CATSSGQVGDTQYF; CDR3nt: TGTGCCACCAGCAGTGGCCAAGTTGGCGATACGCAGTATTTT; j_gene: TRBJ2-3; v_gene: TRBV15; abundance: -; d_gene: -